Listed here are 21 T cell receptor beta chains from one sample, sequenced in a study of CD8+CD57+ T cells in acquired aplastic anemia. CDR3 and TCR beta VDJ profiling relied on a genomic DNA template. A single record per CDR3 protein comes from TCRdb applying MiXCR to the reads. This sample has 150,000 to 200,000 distinct CDR3 sequences; 55% to 80% occur once, and the top ten carry around 45%. Material: sorted CD4+, CD8+, or CD8+CD57+ T cells (not recorded which) from PBMCs. These receptors were obtained from a human donor in good health.

This clonotype turned up a few times. DNA of the CDR3: TGCAGTGCTAGCCAGGGGGCAAACGAGCAGTACTTC. Amino acids: CSASQGANEQYF. The V gene is TRBV20-1, the J gene TRBJ2-7; the match to TRBD1 covers 8 bases. Germline-derived CDR1 and CDR2 are DFQATT and SNEGSKA (reference sequence). V lost 3 bases, J lost 5 bases, and 3 bases stayed unmatched. This CDR3 comprises 12 residues.

DNA for the CDR3: TGTGCCAGCAGCTTAGTAGGGACTAGCGTATTCAATGAGCAGTTCTTC. Its translation is CASSLVGTSVFNEQFF. The chain links TRBV7-3 to TRBJ2-1; 10 bases align to TRBD2. V trimming: 2 bases; J trimming: 6 bases; junction bases outside the gene matches: 7. CDR3 length: 16 residues. From germline, CDR1 is SGHTA and CDR2 FQGTGA.

The rearrangement uses TRBV20-1 and TRBJ2-7, with TRBD2 identical over 9 bases. The J call may not be correct, given that the DNA end is closer to TRBJ2-1. This CDR3 is built from 13 residues. Germline V lookup: CDR1 DFQATT, CDR2 SNEGSKA (reference sequence). For the CDR3, the DNA is TGCAGTGCTAGTTACCTAGCGGGGAGTGAGCAGTTCTTC. It is translated as CSASYLAGSEQFF.

The rearrangement links TRBV6-1 to TRBJ2-7; D tentatively reads TRBD1 or TRBD2 (7 bases each). This CDR3 region has 13 residues. Germline V gene sequence: CDR1 MNHNS, CDR2 SASEGT. V was pared by 6 bases and J by 5 bases, with 14 bases between. CDR3 protein: CASSYRGGDEQYF. The DNA of the CDR3 is TGTGCCAGCAGCTACAGGGGAGGGGACGAGCAGTACTTC.

This clonotype showed up just once. The V gene is TRBV7-9, the J gene TRBJ2-2; 12 nucleotides align to TRBD2. The CDR3 has 19 residues. Germline CDR1 SEHNR, CDR2 FQNEAQ (reference sequence). With V trimmed by 4 bases and J by 5 bases, 14 bases remained unmatched. As DNA, the CDR3 is TGTGCCAGCAGCTCTTTCTCCGGGACTAGCGGGCCTGGGACCGGGGAGCTGTTTTTT. Protein sequence: CASSSFSGTSGPGTGELFF.

This clonotype has only one observation. The rearrangement uses TRBV24-1 and TRBJ1-2, with a weak D call TRBD1 (6 bases). V was shortened by 9 bases and J by 3 bases, with 10 bases between the two germline ends. The CDR3 extends over 12 amino acids. Looked up from germline, CDR1 is KGHDR and CDR2 is SFDVKD. CDR3 amino acids: CATQDRDYGYTF. The CDR3 nucleotides read TGTGCCACCCAGGACAGAGACTATGGCTACACCTTC.

The J gene is TRBJ1-1, the V gene TRBV7-6; D is perhaps TRBD1 (5 bases). This CDR3 has 14 amino acids. Per the germline V gene, CDR1 is SGHVS and CDR2 is FNYEAQ. The V and J ends lost 3 bases and 4 bases respectively, with 12 bases between them. CDR3 residues: CASSFQGKGTEAFF. CDR3 nucleotide sequence: TGTGCCAGCAGCTTCCAGGGTAAGGGCACTGAAGCTTTCTTT.

The gene calls are TRBV7-2 and TRBJ1-6; D remains unclear. V was shortened by 1 base and J by 10 bases, with 14 bases between the two germline ends. Germline CDR1 and CDR2: SGHTA and FQGNSA. This CDR3 is 15 amino acids long. CDR3 amino acids: CASSLESSFGSPLHF. DNA for the CDR3: TGTGCCAGCAGCTTAGAGAGCAGTTTTGGATCACCCCTCCACTTT.

On this clonotype: A read error may account for a junction end that differs from germline. V usage is TRBV7-6 and J usage is TRBJ2-7; 10 bases fit TRBD2. Germline CDR1 SGHVS, CDR2 FNYEAQ. CDR3 length equals 15 residues. The CDR3 region has the DNA TGTGCCAGCAGCTCGACTAGCGGGCACTCCTACGAGCAGCACTTC. Protein sequence: CASSSTSGHSYEQHF.

The V call is TRBV10-1, the J call TRBJ2-7, with 14 bases aligning to TRBD2. CDR3 length: 16 residues. Germline assignment: CDR1 WNHNN and CDR2 SYGVQD (reference sequence). With V trimmed by 3 bases and J by 2 bases, 3 bases remained unmatched. The DNA of the CDR3 is TGCGCCAGCAGTGATAGGACTAGCGGGAGGACCTACGAGCAGTACTTC. Translating it yields CASSDRTSGRTYEQYF.

As concerns this clonotype: The junction and the germline gene differ at one end; a read error may be behind it. This chain uses TRBV12-3 or TRBV12-4 with TRBJ1-5; D might be TRBD1 (5 bases). This CDR3 comprises 14 residues. The CDR3: CASSQGPRDQPQHF. Here the CDR3 DNA reads TGCGCCAGCAGCCAAGGTCCCAGGGATCAGCCCCAGCATTTT.

Ten or more counts support this clonotype. This rearrangement joins TRBV6-1 to TRBJ1-6; D unclear. Germline-derived CDR1 and CDR2 are MNHNS and SASEGT. The V end lost 3 bases, the J end lost 5 bases, and 5 bases lay between the germline ends. The CDR3 is 13 residues long. CDR3 amino acids: CASSDGNNSPLHF. The DNA for the CDR3 is TGTGCCAGCAGTGACGGTAATAATTCACCCCTCCACTTT.

DNA of the CDR3: TGCGCCAGCAGTGTAGCGGGACCACCAACTAATGAAAAACTGTTTTTT. It yields the protein CASSVAGPPTNEKLFF. The genes are TRBV10-2 and TRBJ1-4; maybe TRBD1 (5 bases). Germline values: CDR1 WSHSY, CDR2 SAAADI. V was trimmed by 4 bases and J by 0 bases, leaving 12 bases between them. The CDR3 loop spans 16 amino acids.

The V and J genes are TRBV19 and TRBJ1-2, with TRBD1 identical over 7 bases. The CDR3 extends over 13 amino acids. CDR1 is LNHDA and CDR2 is SQIVND in the germline V gene (reference sequence). After removal of 9 bases from V and 6 bases from J, the junction contained 10 bases not matched to a gene. CDR3 residues: CASSFAGTDGYTF. The CDR3 DNA follows: TGTGCCAGCAGTTTCGCCGGGACAGATGGCTACACCTTC. Using reference TRBV19 and TRBJ1-2 for the parts outside the CDR3, the full variable domain is DGGITQSPKYLFRKEGQNVTLSCEQNLNHDAMYWYRQDPGQGLRLIYYSQIVNDFQKGDIAEGYSVSREKKESFPLTVTSAQKNPTAFYLCASSFAGTDGYTFGSGTRLTVV.

The chain employs TRBV20-1 and TRBJ2-7; TRBD2 matches at 10 bases. The germline CDR1 and CDR2 sequences are DFQATT and SNEGSKA (reference sequence). V was clipped by 6 bases and J by 3 bases; unmatched bases: 8. The CDR3 has 14 amino acids. The CDR3, as DNA: TGCAGTGCAATGACTAGCGGGCGGAACTACGAGCAGTACTTC. This sequence encodes CSAMTSGRNYEQYF.

The chain joins TRBV20-1 to TRBJ2-3; D is possibly TRBD1 or TRBD2 (6 bases each). Trimming removed 7 bases from V and 1 base from J, with 15 bases in between. The germline gives CDR1 DFQATT, CDR2 SNEGSKA (reference sequence). The CDR3 has 14 amino acids. The CDR3 region has the DNA TGCAGTGTGTCTCGGGGGCCCGGCACAGATACGCAGTATTTT. Encoded protein: CSVSRGPGTDTQYF.

The chain carries TRBV24-1 and TRBJ2-3; possible D gene TRBD2, 5 bases. V was cut by 9 bases and J by 1 base, with 7 bases left in between. CDR1 is KGHDR and CDR2 is SFDVKD in the germline V gene. This CDR3 comprises 12 residues. The CDR3, as DNA: TGTGCCACCGCGGAGGGCACAGATACGCAGTATTTT. Protein sequence: CATAEGTDTQYF.

This clonotype was seen at least ten times. The genes are TRBV4-1 and TRBJ2-7; D is ambiguous. V was pared by 2 bases and J by 2 bases, with 7 bases between. The CDR3 runs to 13 residues. The germline CDR1 and CDR2 sequences are MGHRA and YSYEKL. The CDR3 spells CASSQNAAYEQYF. The CDR3 nucleotides are TGCGCCAGCAGCCAAAACGCAGCCTACGAGCAGTACTTC.

The V call is TRBV10-3, the J call TRBJ1-1, with D possibly matching TRBD1 (6 bases). The CDR3 spans 14 residues. In germline, CDR1 is ENHRY, CDR2 SYGVKD. With 7 bases removed from V and 2 bases from J, the gap between germline ends came to 14 bases. In DNA, the CDR3 is TGTGCCATCAAAGACCTACAGGGTAACACTGAAGCTTTCTTT. This sequence encodes CAIKDLQGNTEAFF.

In its sample, this clonotype was seen many times. The chain joins TRBV20-1 to TRBJ2-3; 11 positions agree with TRBD2. With 5 bases clipped from V and 0 bases from J, the junction kept 7 bases outside the gene matches. This CDR3 comprises 16 residues. Germline CDR1 and CDR2: DFQATT and SNEGSKA (reference sequence). The CDR3 loop reads CSAPSGLADSTDTQYF. In DNA form, the CDR3 reads TGCAGTGCTCCATCGGGACTAGCGGATAGCACAGATACGCAGTATTTT.

The chain recombines TRBV7-9 with TRBJ1-5; 10 bases map to TRBD1. The CDR3 is 14 amino acids. V trimming: 5 bases; J trimming: 5 bases; junction bases outside the gene matches: 3. Looked up from germline, CDR1 is SEHNR and CDR2 is FQNEAQ (reference sequence). CDR3 in amino acids: CASSRDRGDQPQHF. In DNA form, the CDR3 reads TGTGCCAGCAGCCGGGACAGGGGAGATCAGCCCCAGCATTTT.